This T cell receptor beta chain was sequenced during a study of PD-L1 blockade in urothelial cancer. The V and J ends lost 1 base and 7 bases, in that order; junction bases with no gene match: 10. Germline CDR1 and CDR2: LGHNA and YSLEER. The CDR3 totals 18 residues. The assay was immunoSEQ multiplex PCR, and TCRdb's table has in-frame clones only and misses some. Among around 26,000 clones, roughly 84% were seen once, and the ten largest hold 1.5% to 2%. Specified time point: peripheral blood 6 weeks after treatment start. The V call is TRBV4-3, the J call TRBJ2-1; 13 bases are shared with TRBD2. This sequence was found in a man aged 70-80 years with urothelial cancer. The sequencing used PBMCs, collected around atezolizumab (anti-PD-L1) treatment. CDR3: CASSQAFSGLAGVNEQFF. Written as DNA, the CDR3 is TGCGCCAGCAGCCAAGCGTTTTCCGGACTAGCGGGAGTTAATGAGCAGTTCTTC.